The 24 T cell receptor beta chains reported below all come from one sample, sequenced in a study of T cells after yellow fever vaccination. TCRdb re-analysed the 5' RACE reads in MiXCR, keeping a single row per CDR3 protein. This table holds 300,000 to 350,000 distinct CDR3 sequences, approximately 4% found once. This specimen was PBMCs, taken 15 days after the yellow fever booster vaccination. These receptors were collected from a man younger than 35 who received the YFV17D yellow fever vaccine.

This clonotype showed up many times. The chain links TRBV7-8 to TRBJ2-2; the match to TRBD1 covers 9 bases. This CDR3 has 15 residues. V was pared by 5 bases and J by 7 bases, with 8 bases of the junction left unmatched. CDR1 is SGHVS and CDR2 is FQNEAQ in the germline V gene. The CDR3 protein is CASSPRDRASGELFF. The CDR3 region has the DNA TGTGCCAGCAGCCCTCGGGACAGGGCGAGCGGGGAGCTGTTTTTT.

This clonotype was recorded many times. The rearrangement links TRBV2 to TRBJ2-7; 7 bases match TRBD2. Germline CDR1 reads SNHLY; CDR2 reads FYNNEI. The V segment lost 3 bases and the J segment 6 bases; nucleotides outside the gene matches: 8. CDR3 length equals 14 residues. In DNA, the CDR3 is TGTGCCAGCAGTGACGAGGGGCGGGGGATCGAGCAGTACGTC. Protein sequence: CASSDEGRGIEQYV.

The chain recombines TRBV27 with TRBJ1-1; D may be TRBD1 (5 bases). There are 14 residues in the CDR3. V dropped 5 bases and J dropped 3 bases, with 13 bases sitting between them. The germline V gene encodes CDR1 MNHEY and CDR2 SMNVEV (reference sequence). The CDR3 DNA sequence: TGTGCCAGCAGTCGAAGACAGTTACACACTGAAGCTTTCTTT. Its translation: CASSRRQLHTEAFF.

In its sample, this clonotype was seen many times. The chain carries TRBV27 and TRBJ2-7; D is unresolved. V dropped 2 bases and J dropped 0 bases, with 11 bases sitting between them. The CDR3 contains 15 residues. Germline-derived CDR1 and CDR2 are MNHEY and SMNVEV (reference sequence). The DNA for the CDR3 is TGTGCCAGCAGTTTAATGGCCTGGAGCTCCTACGAGCAGTACTTC. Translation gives CASSLMAWSSYEQYF.

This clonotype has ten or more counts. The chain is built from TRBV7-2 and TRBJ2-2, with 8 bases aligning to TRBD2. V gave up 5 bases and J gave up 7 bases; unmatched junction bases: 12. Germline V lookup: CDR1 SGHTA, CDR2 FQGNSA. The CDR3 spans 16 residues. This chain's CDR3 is CASSLVAGGARGELFF. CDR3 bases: TGTGCCAGCAGCCTAGTGGCCGGGGGGGCGCGCGGGGAGCTGTTTTTT.

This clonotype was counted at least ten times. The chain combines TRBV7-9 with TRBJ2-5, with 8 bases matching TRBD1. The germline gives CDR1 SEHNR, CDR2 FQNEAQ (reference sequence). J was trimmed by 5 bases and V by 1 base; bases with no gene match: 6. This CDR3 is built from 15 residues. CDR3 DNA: TGTGCCAGCAGCTTAGGGGCCGACAGGGGTGAGACCCAGTACTTC. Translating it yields CASSLGADRGETQYF.

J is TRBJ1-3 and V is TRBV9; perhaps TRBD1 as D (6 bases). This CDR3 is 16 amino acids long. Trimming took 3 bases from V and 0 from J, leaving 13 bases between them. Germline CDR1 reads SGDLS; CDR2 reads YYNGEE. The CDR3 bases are TGTGCCAGCAGCGCGCCAGGGGTTTACTCTGGAAACACCATATATTTT. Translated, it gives CASSAPGVYSGNTIYF.

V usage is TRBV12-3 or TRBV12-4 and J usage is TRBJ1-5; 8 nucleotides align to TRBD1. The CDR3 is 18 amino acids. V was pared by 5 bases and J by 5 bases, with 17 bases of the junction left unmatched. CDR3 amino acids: CASSLKFGQGGSYQPQHF. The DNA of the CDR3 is TGTGCCAGCAGTCTGAAATTCGGACAGGGAGGTTCGTATCAGCCCCAGCATTTT.

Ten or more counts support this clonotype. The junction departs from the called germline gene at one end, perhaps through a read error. The CDR3 DNA sequence: TGTGCCAGCAGCCTAGCGGGGGGCTCGGATACGCAGTATTTT. Protein product: CASSLAGGSDTQYF. This chain links TRBV7-6 with TRBJ2-3; 11 positions match TRBD2. The CDR3 runs 14 residues. Germline lookup yields CDR1 SGHVS and CDR2 FNYEAQ.

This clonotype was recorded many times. The CDR3 nucleotides read TGTGCCAGCAGCGGGAGGTTTCGTAACACTGAAGCTTTCTTT. This codes for CASSGRFRNTEAFF. V is TRBV6-5 and J is TRBJ1-1, with D hard to call. V was cut by 6 bases and J by 2 bases, with 13 bases left in between. The CDR3 has 14 residues. In germline, CDR1 is MNHEY, CDR2 SVGAGI.

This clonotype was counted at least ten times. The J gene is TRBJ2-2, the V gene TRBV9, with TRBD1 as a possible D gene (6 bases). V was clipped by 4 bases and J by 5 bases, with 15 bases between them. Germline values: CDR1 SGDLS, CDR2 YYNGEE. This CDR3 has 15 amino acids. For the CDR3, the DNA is TGTGCCAGCAGCCTAGGCGTGGGGGCTACCGGGGAGCTGTTTTTT. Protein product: CASSLGVGATGELFF.

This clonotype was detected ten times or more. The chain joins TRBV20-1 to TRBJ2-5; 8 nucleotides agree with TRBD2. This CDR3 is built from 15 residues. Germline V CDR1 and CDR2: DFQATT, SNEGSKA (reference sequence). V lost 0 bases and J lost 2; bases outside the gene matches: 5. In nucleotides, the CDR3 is TGCAGTGCTAGAGATGGGGCGGGGGGACAAGAGACCCAGTACTTC. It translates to CSARDGAGGQETQYF.

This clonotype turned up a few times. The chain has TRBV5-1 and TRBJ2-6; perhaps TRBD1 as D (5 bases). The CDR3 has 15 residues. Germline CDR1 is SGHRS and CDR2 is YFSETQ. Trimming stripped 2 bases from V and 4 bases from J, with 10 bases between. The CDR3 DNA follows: TGCGCCAGCAGCTTTAAGGGGTCAGGGGCCAACGTCCTGACTTTC. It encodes CASSFKGSGANVLTF.

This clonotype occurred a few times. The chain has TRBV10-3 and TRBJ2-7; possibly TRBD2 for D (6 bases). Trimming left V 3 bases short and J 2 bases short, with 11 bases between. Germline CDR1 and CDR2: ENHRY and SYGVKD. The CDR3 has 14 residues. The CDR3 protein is CAISELGGAYEQYV. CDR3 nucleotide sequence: TGTGCCATCAGTGAATTGGGGGGTGCCTACGAGCAGTACGTC.

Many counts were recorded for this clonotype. The CDR3 sequence is CASSQVSGGFYEQYV. In DNA form, the CDR3 reads TGCGCCAGCAGCCAAGTTTCAGGAGGGTTCTATGAGCAGTACGTC. The chain carries TRBV4-1 and TRBJ2-7; maybe TRBD2 (6 bases). The germline V gene encodes CDR1 MGHRA and CDR2 YSYEKL. The V gene lost 1 base and the J gene lost 7 bases, with 17 bases spanning the gap. This CDR3 is built from 15 residues.

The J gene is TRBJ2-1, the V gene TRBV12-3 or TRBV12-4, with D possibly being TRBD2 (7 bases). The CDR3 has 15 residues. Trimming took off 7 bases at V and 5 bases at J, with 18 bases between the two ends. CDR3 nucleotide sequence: TGTGCCAGCACCGCCGGGCGGGGGCATGACAATGAGCAGTTCTTC. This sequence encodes CASTAGRGHDNEQFF.

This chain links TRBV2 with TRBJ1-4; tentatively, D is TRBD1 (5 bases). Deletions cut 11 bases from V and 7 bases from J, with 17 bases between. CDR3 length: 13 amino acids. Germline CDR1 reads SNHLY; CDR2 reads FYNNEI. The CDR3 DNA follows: TGTGCCGGAAACCGGGACCCAGCTGAAAAACTGTTTTTT. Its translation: CAGNRDPAEKLFF.

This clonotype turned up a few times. CDR3 in DNA: TGCGCCAGCAGCTGGACAGGGTCTGGAGGCTACACCTTC. It codes for CASSWTGSGGYTF. The chain joins TRBV5-1 to TRBJ1-2, with 8 nucleotides matching TRBD1. Germline CDR1 is SGHRS and CDR2 is YFSETQ. This CDR3 has 13 residues. The ends lost 3 bases at V and 8 bases at J; junction bases unmatched: 6.

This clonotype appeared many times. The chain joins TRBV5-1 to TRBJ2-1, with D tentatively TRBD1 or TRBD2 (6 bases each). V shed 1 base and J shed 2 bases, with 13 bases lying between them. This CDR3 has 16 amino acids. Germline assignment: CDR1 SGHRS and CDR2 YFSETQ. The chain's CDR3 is CASSLNSGGPYNEQFF. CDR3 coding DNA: TGCGCCAGCAGCTTGAATAGTGGGGGGCCCTACAATGAGCAGTTCTTC. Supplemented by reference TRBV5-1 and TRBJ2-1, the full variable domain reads KAGVTQTPRYLIKTRGQQVTLSCSPISGHRSVSWYQQTPGQGLQFLFEYFSETQRNKGNFPGRFSGRQFSNSRSEMNVSTLELGDSALYLCASSLNSGGPYNEQFFGPGTRLTVL.

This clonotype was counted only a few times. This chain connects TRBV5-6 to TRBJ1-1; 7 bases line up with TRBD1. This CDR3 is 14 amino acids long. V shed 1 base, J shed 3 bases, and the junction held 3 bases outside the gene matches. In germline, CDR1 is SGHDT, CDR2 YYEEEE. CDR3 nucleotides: TGTGCCAGCAGCTTGAACAGGGGTGACACTGAAGCTTTCTTT. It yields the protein CASSLNRGDTEAFF.

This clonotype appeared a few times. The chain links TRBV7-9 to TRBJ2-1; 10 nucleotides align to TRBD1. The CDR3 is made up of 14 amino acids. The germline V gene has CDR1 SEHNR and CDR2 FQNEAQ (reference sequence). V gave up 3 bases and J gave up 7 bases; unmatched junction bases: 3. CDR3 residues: CASSFRDRGNEQFF. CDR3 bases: TGTGCCAGCAGCTTCCGGGACAGGGGTAATGAGCAGTTCTTC.

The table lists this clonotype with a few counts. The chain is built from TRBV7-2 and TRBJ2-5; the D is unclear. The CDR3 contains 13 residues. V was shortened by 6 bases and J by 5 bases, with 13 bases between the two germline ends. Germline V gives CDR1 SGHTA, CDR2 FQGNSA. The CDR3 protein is CASSSSFGETQYF. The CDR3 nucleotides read TGTGCCAGCAGTTCTAGTTTCGGGGAGACCCAGTACTTC.

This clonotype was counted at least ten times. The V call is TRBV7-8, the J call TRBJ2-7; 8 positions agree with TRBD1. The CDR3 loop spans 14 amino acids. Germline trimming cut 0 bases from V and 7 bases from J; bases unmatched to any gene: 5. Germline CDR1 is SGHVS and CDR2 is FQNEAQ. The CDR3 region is CASSLAGTGGEQYV. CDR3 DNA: TGTGCCAGCAGCTTAGCCGGGACAGGCGGGGAGCAGTACGTC.

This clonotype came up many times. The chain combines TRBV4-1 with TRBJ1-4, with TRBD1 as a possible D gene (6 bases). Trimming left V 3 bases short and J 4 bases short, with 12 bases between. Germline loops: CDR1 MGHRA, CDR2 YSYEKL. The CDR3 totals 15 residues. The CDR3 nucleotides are TGCGCCAGCAGCCAGCAGGAGGGACATAATGAAAAACTGTTTTTT. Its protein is CASSQQEGHNEKLFF.